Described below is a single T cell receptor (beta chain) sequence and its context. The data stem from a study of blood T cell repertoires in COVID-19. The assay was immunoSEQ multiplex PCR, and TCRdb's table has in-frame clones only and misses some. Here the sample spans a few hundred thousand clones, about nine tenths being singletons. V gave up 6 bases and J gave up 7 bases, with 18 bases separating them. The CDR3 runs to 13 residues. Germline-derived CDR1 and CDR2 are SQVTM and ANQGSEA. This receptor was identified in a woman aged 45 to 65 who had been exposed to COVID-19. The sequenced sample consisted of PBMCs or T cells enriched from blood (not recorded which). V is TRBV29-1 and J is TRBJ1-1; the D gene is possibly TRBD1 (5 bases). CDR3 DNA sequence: TGCAGCGTCGGGGTTCCGCGGGACGTTGAAGCTTTCTTT. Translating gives CSVGVPRDVEAFF.